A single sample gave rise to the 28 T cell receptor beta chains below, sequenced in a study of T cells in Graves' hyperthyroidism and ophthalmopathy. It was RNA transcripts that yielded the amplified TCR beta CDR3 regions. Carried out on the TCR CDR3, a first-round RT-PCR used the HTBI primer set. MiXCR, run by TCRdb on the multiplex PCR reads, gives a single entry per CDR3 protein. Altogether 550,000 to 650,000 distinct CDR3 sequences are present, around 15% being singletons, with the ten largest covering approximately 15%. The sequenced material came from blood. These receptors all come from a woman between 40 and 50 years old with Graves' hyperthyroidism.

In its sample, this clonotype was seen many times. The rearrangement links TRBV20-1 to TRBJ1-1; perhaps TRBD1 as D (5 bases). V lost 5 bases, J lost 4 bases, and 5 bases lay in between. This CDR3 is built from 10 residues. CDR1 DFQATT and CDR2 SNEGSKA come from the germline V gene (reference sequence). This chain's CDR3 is CSAGTTEAFF. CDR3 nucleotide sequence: TGCAGTGCTGGGACCACTGAAGCTTTCTTT.

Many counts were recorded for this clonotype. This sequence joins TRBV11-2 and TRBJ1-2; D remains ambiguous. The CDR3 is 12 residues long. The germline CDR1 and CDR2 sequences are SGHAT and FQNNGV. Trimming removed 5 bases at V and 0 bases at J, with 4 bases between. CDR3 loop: CASSTPNYGYTF. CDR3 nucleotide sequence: TGTGCCAGCAGCACCCCTAACTATGGCTACACCTTC.

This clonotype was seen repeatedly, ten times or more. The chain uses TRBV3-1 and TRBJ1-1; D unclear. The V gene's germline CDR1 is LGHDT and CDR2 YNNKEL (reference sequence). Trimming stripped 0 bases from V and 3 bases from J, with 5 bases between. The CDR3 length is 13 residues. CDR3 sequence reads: CASSQDLYTEAFF. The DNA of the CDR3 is TGTGCCAGCAGCCAAGATCTGTACACTGAAGCTTTCTTT.

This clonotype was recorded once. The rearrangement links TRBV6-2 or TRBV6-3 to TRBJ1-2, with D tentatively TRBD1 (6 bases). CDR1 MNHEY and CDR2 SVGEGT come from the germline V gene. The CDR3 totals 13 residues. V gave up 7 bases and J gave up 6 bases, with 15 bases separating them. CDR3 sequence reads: CASKESQGNGYTF. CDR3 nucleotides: TGTGCCAGCAAGGAATCACAGGGAAATGGCTACACCTTC.

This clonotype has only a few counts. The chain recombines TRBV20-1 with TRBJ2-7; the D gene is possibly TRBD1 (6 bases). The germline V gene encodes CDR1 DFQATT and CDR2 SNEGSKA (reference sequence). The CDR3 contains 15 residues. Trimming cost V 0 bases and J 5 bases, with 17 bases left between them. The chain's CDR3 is CSARDSRGPGDEQYF. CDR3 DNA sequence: TGCAGTGCTAGAGATTCCAGGGGCCCAGGCGACGAGCAGTACTTC.

The CDR3 loop reads CSAGSEAYGYTF. For the CDR3, the DNA is TGCAGTGCTGGTTCGGAAGCCTATGGCTACACCTTC. The chain employs TRBV20-1 and TRBJ1-2; D call uncertain. CDR1 and CDR2 (germline): DFQATT, SNEGSKA (reference sequence). The germline V and J ends were trimmed by 5 bases and 4 bases, with 11 bases remaining between them. The CDR3 loop spans 12 amino acids.

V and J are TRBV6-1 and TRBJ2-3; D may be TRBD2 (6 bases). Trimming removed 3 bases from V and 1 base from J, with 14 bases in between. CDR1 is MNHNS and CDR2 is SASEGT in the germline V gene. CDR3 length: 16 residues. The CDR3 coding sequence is TGTGCCAGCAGTGATGTGACTAGAGGGGGCACAGATACGCAGTATTTT. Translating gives CASSDVTRGGTDTQYF.

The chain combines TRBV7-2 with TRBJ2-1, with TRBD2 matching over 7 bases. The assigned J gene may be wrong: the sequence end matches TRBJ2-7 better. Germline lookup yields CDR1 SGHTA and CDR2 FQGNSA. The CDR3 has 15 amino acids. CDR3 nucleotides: TGTGCCAGCAGCTTAGCGGGAGGGAGCTACAATGAGCAGTACTTC. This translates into CASSLAGGSYNEQYF.

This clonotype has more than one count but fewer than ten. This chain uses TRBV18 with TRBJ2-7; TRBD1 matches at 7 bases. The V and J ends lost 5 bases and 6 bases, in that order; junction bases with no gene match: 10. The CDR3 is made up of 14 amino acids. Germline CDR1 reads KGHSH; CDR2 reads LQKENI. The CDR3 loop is CASSTSGGGAEQYF. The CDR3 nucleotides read TGTGCCAGCTCAACATCAGGGGGTGGGGCCGAGCAGTACTTC. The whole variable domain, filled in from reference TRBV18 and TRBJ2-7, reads NAGVMQNPRHLVRRRGQEARLRCSPMKGHSHVYWYRQLPEEGLKFMVYLQKENIIDESGMPKERFSAEFPKEGPSILRIQQVVRGDSAAYFCASSTSGGGAEQYFGPGTRLTVT.

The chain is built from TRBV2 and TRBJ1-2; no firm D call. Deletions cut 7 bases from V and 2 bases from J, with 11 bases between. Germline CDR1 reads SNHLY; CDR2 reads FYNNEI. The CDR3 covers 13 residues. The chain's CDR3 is CASNWEQNYGYTF. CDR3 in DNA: TGTGCCAGCAATTGGGAACAAAACTATGGCTACACCTTC.

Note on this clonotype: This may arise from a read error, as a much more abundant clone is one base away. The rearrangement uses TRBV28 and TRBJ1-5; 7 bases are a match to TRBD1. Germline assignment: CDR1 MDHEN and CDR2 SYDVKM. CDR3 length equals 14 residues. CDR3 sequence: CASSKQGLDQPRHF. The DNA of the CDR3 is TGTGCCAGCAGCAAACAGGGGTTAGATCAGCCCCGGCATTTT. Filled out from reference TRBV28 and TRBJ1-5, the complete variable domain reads DVKVTQSSRYLVKRTGEKVFLECVQDMDHENMFWYRQDPGLGLRLIYFSYDVKMKEKGDIPEGYSVSREKKERFSLILESASTNQTSMYLCASSKQGLDQPRHFGDGTRLSIL.

CDR3 protein: CASSLATPGTGRLYGYTF. DNA of the CDR3: TGTGCCAGCAGTTTAGCAACTCCCGGGACAGGGCGGCTCTATGGCTACACCTTC. The chain uses TRBV12-3 or TRBV12-4 and TRBJ1-2, with TRBD1 matching over 9 bases. The V gene end was trimmed by 0 bases and the J gene end by 4 bases; junction bases not matched to a gene: 12. This CDR3 region has 18 residues.

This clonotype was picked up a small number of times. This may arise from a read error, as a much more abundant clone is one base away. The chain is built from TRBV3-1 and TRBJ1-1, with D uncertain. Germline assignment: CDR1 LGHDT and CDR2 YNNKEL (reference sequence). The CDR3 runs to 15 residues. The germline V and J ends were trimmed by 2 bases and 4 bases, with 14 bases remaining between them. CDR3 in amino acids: CASSQPSVMSTEAFF. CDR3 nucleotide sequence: TGTGCCAGCAGCCAACCAAGTGTAATGAGCACTGAAGCTTTCTTT.

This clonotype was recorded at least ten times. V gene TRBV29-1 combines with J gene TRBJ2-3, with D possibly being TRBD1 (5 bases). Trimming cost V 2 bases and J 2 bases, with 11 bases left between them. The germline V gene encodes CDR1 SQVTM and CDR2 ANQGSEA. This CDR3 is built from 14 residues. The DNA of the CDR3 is TGCAGCGTTGAACTGGGGCTACCCACAGATACGCAGTATTTT. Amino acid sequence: CSVELGLPTDTQYF.

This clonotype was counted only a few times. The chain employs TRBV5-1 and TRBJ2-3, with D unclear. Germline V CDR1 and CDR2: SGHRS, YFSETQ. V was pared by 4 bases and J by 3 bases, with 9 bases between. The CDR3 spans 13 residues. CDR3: CASSTESTDTQYF. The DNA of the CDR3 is TGCGCCAGCAGCACAGAGTCGACAGATACGCAGTATTTT. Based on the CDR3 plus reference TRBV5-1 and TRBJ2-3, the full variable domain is KAGVTQTPRYLIKTRGQQVTLSCSPISGHRSVSWYQQTPGQGLQFLFEYFSETQRNKGNFPGRFSGRQFSNSRSEMNVSTLELGDSALYLCASSTESTDTQYFGPGTRLTVL.

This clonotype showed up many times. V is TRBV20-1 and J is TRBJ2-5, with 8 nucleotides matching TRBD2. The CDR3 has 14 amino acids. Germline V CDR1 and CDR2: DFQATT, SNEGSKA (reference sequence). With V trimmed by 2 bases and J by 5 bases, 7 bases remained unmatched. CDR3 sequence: CSARIGSGTETQYF. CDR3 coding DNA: TGCAGTGCTAGAATCGGTAGCGGGACTGAGACCCAGTACTTC.

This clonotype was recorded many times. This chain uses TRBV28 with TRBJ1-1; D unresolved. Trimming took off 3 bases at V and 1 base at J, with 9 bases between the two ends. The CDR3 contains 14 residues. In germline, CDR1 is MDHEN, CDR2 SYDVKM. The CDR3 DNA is TGTGCCAGCAGTTTTGTACGAACGAACACTGAAGCTTTCTTT. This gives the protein CASSFVRTNTEAFF.

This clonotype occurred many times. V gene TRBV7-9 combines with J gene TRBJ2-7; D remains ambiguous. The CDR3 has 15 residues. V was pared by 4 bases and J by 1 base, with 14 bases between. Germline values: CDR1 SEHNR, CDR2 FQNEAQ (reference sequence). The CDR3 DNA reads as TGTGCCAGCAGCTCCCAAGCAGGCGCGTCCTACGAGCAGTACTTC. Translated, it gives CASSSQAGASYEQYF.

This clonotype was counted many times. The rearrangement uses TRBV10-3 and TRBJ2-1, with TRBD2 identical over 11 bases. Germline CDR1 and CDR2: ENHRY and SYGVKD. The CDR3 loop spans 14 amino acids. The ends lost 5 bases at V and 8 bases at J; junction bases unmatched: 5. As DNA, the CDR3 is TGTGCCATCAGTCGGACTAGCGGGCGCGATGAGCAGTTCTTC. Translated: CAISRTSGRDEQFF.

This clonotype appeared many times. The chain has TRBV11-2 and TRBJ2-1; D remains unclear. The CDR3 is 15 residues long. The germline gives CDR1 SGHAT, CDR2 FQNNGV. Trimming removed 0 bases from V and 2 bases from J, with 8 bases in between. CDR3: CASSLDLSPYNEQFF. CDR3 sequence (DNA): TGTGCCAGCAGCTTAGACCTATCCCCCTACAATGAGCAGTTCTTC. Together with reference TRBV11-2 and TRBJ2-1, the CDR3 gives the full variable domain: EAGVAQSPRYKIIEKRQSVAFWCNPISGHATLYWYQQILGQGPKLLIQFQNNGVVDDSQLPKDRFSAERLKGVDSTLKIQPAKLEDSAVYLCASSLDLSPYNEQFFGPGTRLTVL.

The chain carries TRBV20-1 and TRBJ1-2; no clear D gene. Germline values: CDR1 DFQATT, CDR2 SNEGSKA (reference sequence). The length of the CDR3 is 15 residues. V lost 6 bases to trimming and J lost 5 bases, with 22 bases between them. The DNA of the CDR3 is TGCAGTGCGATGGATAACGCTGCCTTCGGATATGGCTACACCTTC. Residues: CSAMDNAAFGYGYTF.

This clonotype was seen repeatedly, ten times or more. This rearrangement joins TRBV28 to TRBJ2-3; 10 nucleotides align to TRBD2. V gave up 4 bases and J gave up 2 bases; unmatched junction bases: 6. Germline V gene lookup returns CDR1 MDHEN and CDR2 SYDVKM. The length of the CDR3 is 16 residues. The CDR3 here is CASSYSSGRITDTQYF. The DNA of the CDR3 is TGTGCCAGCAGTTATTCTAGCGGGAGAATCACAGATACGCAGTATTTT.

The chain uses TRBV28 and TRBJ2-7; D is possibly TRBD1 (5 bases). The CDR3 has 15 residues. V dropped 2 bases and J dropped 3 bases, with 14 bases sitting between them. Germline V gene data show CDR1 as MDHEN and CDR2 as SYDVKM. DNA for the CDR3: TGTGCCAGCAGTTTAGTTGGGGCCTCTGTCTACGAGCAGTACTTC. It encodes CASSLVGASVYEQYF.

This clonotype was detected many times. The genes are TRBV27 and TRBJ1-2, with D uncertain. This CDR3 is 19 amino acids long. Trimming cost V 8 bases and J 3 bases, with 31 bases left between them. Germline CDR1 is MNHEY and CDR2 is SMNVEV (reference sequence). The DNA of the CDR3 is TGTGCCAGCCGACCGCTAGCATTAACCCTGACTAGGGAGGACTATGGCTACACCTTC. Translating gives CASRPLALTLTREDYGYTF.

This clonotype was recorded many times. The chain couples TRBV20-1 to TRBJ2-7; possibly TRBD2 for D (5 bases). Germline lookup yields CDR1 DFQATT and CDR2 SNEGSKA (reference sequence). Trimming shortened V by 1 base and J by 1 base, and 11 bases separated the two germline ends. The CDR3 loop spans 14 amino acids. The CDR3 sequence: CSARVILGSYEQYF. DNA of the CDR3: TGCAGTGCTAGAGTTATACTAGGATCCTACGAGCAGTACTTC.

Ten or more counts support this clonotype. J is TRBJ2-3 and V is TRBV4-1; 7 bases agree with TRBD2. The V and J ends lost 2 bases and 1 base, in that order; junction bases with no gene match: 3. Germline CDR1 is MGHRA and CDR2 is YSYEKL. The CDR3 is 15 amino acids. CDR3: CASSQYTSGTDTQYF. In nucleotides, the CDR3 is TGCGCCAGCAGCCAATACACTAGCGGCACAGATACGCAGTATTTT.

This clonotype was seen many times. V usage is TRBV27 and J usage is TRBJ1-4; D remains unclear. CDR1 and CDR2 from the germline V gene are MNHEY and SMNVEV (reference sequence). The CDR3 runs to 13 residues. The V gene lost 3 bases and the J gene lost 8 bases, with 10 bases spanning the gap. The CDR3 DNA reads TGTGCCAGCAGTTTCTCACCGCCCGAAAAACTGTTTTTT. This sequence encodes CASSFSPPEKLFF.

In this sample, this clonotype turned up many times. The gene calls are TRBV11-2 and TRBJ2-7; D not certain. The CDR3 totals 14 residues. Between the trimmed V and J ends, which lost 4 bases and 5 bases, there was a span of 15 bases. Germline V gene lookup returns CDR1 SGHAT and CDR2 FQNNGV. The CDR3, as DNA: TGTGCCAGCAGCTCACAAAGATCTTTTCACGAGCAGTACTTC. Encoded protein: CASSSQRSFHEQYF.